One and the same sample provided the 32 T cell receptor beta chains below, sequenced in a study of blood T cell repertoires in COVID-19. Generated by immunoSEQ multiplex PCR, the TCRdb table keeps only in-frame clones and is missing some. The data show approximately 60,000 clones, with less than 85% seen just once and 15% to 20% held by the top ten. Sequences were obtained from peripheral blood. The receptor source for this set is a man aged 60 to 69 with acute or convalescent COVID-19.

The rearrangement uses TRBV15 and TRBJ1-1, with TRBD1 matching 7 bases. Unmatched junction bases numbered 11, after V lost 3 bases and J lost 4 bases. The CDR3 runs to 16 residues. CDR1 is LNHNV, CDR2 YYDKDF, per germline (reference sequence). The CDR3 DNA sequence: TGTGCCACCAGCAGTCCTACTACAGGGGAAAGCACTGAAGCTTTCTTT. This sequence encodes CATSSPTTGESTEAFF. Complete variable domain (other parts from reference TRBV15 and TRBJ1-1): DAMVIQNPRYQVTQFGKPVTLSCSQTLNHNVMYWYQQKSSQAPKLLFHYYDKDFNNEADTPDNFQSRRPNTSFCFLDIRSPGLGDTAMYLCATSSPTTGESTEAFFGQGTRLTVV.

V and J are TRBV4-1 and TRBJ2-7; possible D gene TRBD1, 6 bases. Germline values: CDR1 MGHRA, CDR2 YSYEKL. Trimming stripped 4 bases from V and 7 bases from J, with 26 bases between. This CDR3 contains 17 residues. The CDR3 is CASSLTHSTGSNPEQYF. CDR3 sequence (DNA): TGCGCCAGCAGCCTCACCCACAGCACAGGGTCTAACCCTGAGCAGTACTTC.

The V call is TRBV7-9, the J call TRBJ2-5; D remains unclear. This CDR3 is 13 amino acids long. Germline CDR1 and CDR2: SEHNR and FQNEAQ (reference sequence). Trimming removed 6 bases at V and 0 bases at J, with 8 bases between. The CDR3 loop is CASSKRNQETQYF. The DNA of the CDR3 is TGTGCCAGCAGTAAGAGAAACCAAGAGACCCAGTACTTC. Full variable domain (rest looked up from reference TRBV7-9 and TRBJ2-5): DTGVSQNPRHKITKRGQNVTFRCDPISEHNRLYWYRQTLGQGPEFLTYFQNEAQLEKSRLLSDRFSAERPKGSFSTLEIQRTEQGDSAMYLCASSKRNQETQYFGPGTRLLVL.

The chain links TRBV9 to TRBJ2-1; maybe TRBD1 (5 bases). The CDR3 extends over 18 amino acids. V was cut by 2 bases and J by 1 base, with 19 bases left in between. Germline loops: CDR1 SGDLS, CDR2 YYNGEE. The CDR3 DNA follows: TGTGCCAGCAGCGTTTCGGCAGGGAATCGTGGGTCCTACAATGAGCAGTTCTTC. Translation: CASSVSAGNRGSYNEQFF.

This clone was seen once. CDR3 DNA sequence: TGTGCCAGCAGCGATGGACAGCCAACTAGAAATGAAAAACTGTTTTTT. Translation gives CASSDGQPTRNEKLFF. The chain is built from TRBV5-4 and TRBJ1-4, with D maybe TRBD1 (6 bases). The germline V gene encodes CDR1 SGHNT and CDR2 YYREEE (reference sequence). V was shortened by 4 bases and J by 5 bases, with 18 bases between the two germline ends. The CDR3 is 16 amino acids.

The chain links TRBV6-5 to TRBJ2-1, with 8 bases identical to TRBD2. After removal of 4 bases from V and 8 bases from J, the junction contained 7 bases not matched to a gene. The V gene's germline CDR1 is MNHEY and CDR2 SVGAGI. There are 14 residues in the CDR3. The CDR3 nucleotides read TGTGCCAGCAGTTTGATAGCGGGATCCGATGAGCAGTTCTTC. This sequence encodes CASSLIAGSDEQFF.

This chain uses TRBV6-2 or TRBV6-3 with TRBJ2-7, with 8 bases identical to TRBD1. Germline V gives CDR1 MNHEY, CDR2 SVGEGT. This CDR3 spans 15 amino acids. V dropped 2 bases and J dropped 3; count of bases not matched to a gene: 6. CDR3 protein: CASSYPRTGFYEQYF. The CDR3 DNA sequence: TGTGCCAGCAGTTACCCAAGGACAGGGTTCTACGAGCAGTACTTC.

V usage is TRBV6-2 or TRBV6-3 and J usage is TRBJ2-6; D not resolved. The CDR3 is made up of 14 amino acids. Trimming took 0 bases from V and 3 from J, leaving 3 bases between them. Germline V lookup: CDR1 MNHEY, CDR2 SVGEGT. The CDR3 DNA is TGTGCCAGCAGTTACTCTTATGGGGCCAACGTCCTGACTTTC. It specifies CASSYSYGANVLTF.

In this sample, this clone turned up a few times. The rearrangement joins TRBV7-6 to TRBJ2-5, with D hard to call. The CDR3 contains 15 residues. V lost 1 base and J 1 base, leaving 10 bases between the germline ends. Germline V gene sequence: CDR1 SGHVS, CDR2 FNYEAQ. The CDR3 reads CASSLEISAQETQYF. CDR3 DNA sequence: TGTGCCAGCAGCTTAGAAATAAGCGCCCAAGAGACCCAGTACTTC.

The chain is built from TRBV2 and TRBJ2-5; D is perhaps TRBD1 (5 bases). Germline lookup yields CDR1 SNHLY and CDR2 FYNNEI. The CDR3 has 13 amino acids. Deletions cut 7 bases from V and 2 bases from J, with 11 bases between. CDR3 loop: CASTPNRQETQYF. Written as DNA, the CDR3 is TGTGCCAGCACCCCCAACAGGCAAGAGACCCAGTACTTC.

The count of this clone is one. V and J are TRBV10-2 and TRBJ2-2; 10 bases fit TRBD2. The CDR3 contains 15 residues. V lost 10 bases, J lost 2 bases, and 7 bases stayed unmatched. Germline V lookup: CDR1 WSHSY, CDR2 SAAADI. The CDR3 sequence is CATWTSGHNTGELFF. The CDR3 region has the DNA TGCGCCACCTGGACTAGCGGCCATAACACCGGGGAGCTGTTTTTT.

This chain joins TRBV7-2 and TRBJ2-2; D might be TRBD2 (6 bases). The V end was cut by 3 bases, the J end by 6 bases, with 17 bases between. Germline values: CDR1 SGHTA, CDR2 FQGNSA. The CDR3 spans 16 residues. CDR3 bases: TGTGCCAGCAGCTTCGGTCGGGGGAGCGACGCCGGGGAGCTGTTTTTT. It yields the protein CASSFGRGSDAGELFF.

This chain links TRBV4-2 with TRBJ1-4; 9 bases match TRBD1. This CDR3 spans 20 amino acids. J was trimmed by 3 bases and V by 0 bases; bases with no gene match: 14. CDR1 is LGHNA, CDR2 YNFKEQ, per germline. This CDR3 reads CASSQEEGTGSIIANEKLFF. CDR3 in DNA: TGTGCCAGCAGCCAAGAAGAAGGGACAGGGTCTATCATAGCTAATGAAAAACTGTTTTTT.

The V and J genes are TRBV3-1 (or the pseudogene TRBV3-2) and TRBJ2-7; D gene ambiguous. V lost 0 bases, J lost 3 bases, and 12 bases lay in between. CDR3 size: 15 residues. Germline CDR1 is LGHDT and CDR2 is YNNKEL (reference sequence). CDR3 in amino acids: CASSQESHGVYEQYF. In nucleotides, the CDR3 is TGTGCCAGCAGCCAAGAATCACATGGAGTCTACGAGCAGTACTTC.

The chain carries TRBV6-5 and TRBJ2-7, with 9 nucleotides matching TRBD1. From germline, CDR1 is MNHEY and CDR2 SVGAGI. V dropped 6 bases and J dropped 2; count of bases not matched to a gene: 2. The CDR3 totals 13 residues. The CDR3 protein is CASRGTGTYEQYF. The CDR3 DNA reads TGTGCCAGCAGGGGGACAGGGACCTACGAGCAGTACTTC.

The V gene is TRBV7-9, the J gene TRBJ2-2, with 8 bases lining up with TRBD1. This CDR3 region has 17 residues. V trimming: 5 bases; J trimming: 0 bases; junction bases outside the gene matches: 8. The germline V gene has CDR1 SEHNR and CDR2 FQNEAQ (reference sequence). CDR3 amino acids: CASSRDRRAANTGELFF. CDR3 coding DNA: TGTGCCAGCAGCCGGGACAGGAGAGCCGCGAACACCGGGGAGCTGTTTTTT.

This clone was recorded once. The chain carries TRBV3-1 (or the pseudogene TRBV3-2) and TRBJ1-2, with TRBD1 identical over 9 bases. Per the germline V gene, CDR1 is LGHDT and CDR2 is YNNKEL (reference sequence). The CDR3 contains 15 residues. V dropped 4 bases and J dropped 8; count of bases not matched to a gene: 11. CDR3 bases: TGTGCCAGCAGCCGAAAAGGGACAGGGATGGGAGGCTACACCTTC. Its translation is CASSRKGTGMGGYTF.

V and J are TRBV7-9 and TRBJ2-7; 12 bases match TRBD2. Unmatched junction bases numbered 3, after V lost 4 bases and J lost 2 bases. Germline V lookup: CDR1 SEHNR, CDR2 FQNEAQ (reference sequence). The CDR3 extends over 15 amino acids. CDR3 bases: TGTGCCAGCAGCTCGGGACTAGCGGGCGCCTACGAGCAGTACTTC. Translation gives CASSSGLAGAYEQYF.

The V gene is TRBV28, the J gene TRBJ2-1, with 11 bases matching TRBD2. V shed 7 bases, J shed 6 bases, and the junction held 8 bases outside the gene matches. This CDR3 contains 15 residues. Germline CDR1 reads MDHEN; CDR2 reads SYDVKM. CDR3 amino acids: CASTLLAGGSNEQFF. For the CDR3, the DNA is TGTGCCAGCACCCTCTTAGCGGGAGGGAGCAATGAGCAGTTCTTC.

The chain links TRBV30 to TRBJ2-7, with D perhaps matching TRBD2 (6 bases). The germline V and J ends were trimmed by 0 bases and 0 bases, with 9 bases remaining between them. The germline V gene has CDR1 GTSNPN and CDR2 SVGIG (reference sequence). The CDR3 length is 14 residues. The CDR3 nucleotides read TGTGCCTGGAGTGTGGGAGGTAGCTCCTACGAGCAGTACTTC. Its translation: CAWSVGGSSYEQYF.

This chain uses TRBV3-1 (or the pseudogene TRBV3-2) with TRBJ2-5; D is unclear. Trimming took 1 base from V and 4 from J, leaving 13 bases between them. CDR1 and CDR2 from the germline V gene are LGHDT and YNNKEL (reference sequence). This CDR3 has 15 residues. CDR3 sequence reads: CASSQARPMGETQYF. The CDR3 coding sequence is TGTGCCAGCAGCCAAGCCAGGCCGATGGGAGAGACCCAGTACTTC.

This clone appeared once. The J gene is TRBJ2-2, the V gene TRBV5-4; the D is unclear. The CDR3 has 15 amino acids. Trimming took off 0 bases at V and 6 bases at J, with 12 bases between the two ends. Germline V gene data show CDR1 as SGHNT and CDR2 as YYREEE (reference sequence). Here the CDR3 reads CASSLGRRGSGELFF. Written as DNA, the CDR3 is TGTGCCAGCAGCTTGGGTAGGCGAGGATCCGGGGAGCTGTTTTTT.

The genes are TRBV5-6 and TRBJ1-4, with 10 bases fitting TRBD1. This CDR3 has 14 residues. Germline assignment: CDR1 SGHDT and CDR2 YYEEEE. Losses at the gene ends were 2 bases for V and 8 bases for J; bases not matched to a gene: 3. The DNA for the CDR3 is TGTGCCAGCAGCTTCGGGACAGGGGACGAAAAACTGTTTTTT. It codes for CASSFGTGDEKLFF.

The rearrangement links TRBV5-6 to TRBJ2-2; 10 positions agree with TRBD1. The CDR3 consists of 16 residues. The trim removed 0 bases at V and 5 bases at J, leaving 4 bases unmatched. Germline V gene sequence: CDR1 SGHDT, CDR2 YYEEEE. As DNA, the CDR3 is TGTGCCAGCAGCTTGGGACAGGGGGCTTTGACCGGGGAGCTGTTTTTT. It yields the protein CASSLGQGALTGELFF.

This sequence joins TRBV19 and TRBJ2-7, with a possible D match to TRBD1 (5 bases). The CDR3 is 13 residues long. Germline-derived CDR1 and CDR2 are LNHDA and SQIVND (reference sequence). Between the trimmed V and J ends, which lost 3 bases and 3 bases, there was a span of 9 bases. DNA of the CDR3: TGTGCCAGTAGTATTGGGGCGTTCTACGAGCAGTACTTC. Its protein is CASSIGAFYEQYF.

This clone came up a few times. CDR3 nucleotide sequence: TGTGCCAGCAGCCCGGACAGGGGAGTTGGCAATCAGCCCCAGCATTTT. It is translated as CASSPDRGVGNQPQHF. J is TRBJ1-5 and V is TRBV7-8; 9 bases align to TRBD1. V shed 5 bases and J 2 bases; nucleotides not matched to a gene: 7. Germline CDR1 SGHVS, CDR2 FQNEAQ. There are 16 residues in the CDR3.

This chain uses TRBV7-8 with TRBJ1-6, with D possibly being TRBD1 (6 bases). Germline values: CDR1 SGHVS, CDR2 FQNEAQ. V gave up 2 bases and J gave up 7 bases, with 12 bases separating them. CDR3 length: 15 residues. The CDR3 sequence is CASSLNQGTNSPLHF. The CDR3 DNA sequence: TGTGCCAGCAGCTTAAATCAGGGGACGAATTCACCCCTCCACTTT.

The rearrangement uses TRBV29-1 and TRBJ2-7, with D possibly matching TRBD1 (6 bases). From germline, CDR1 is SQVTM and CDR2 ANQGSEA. The ends were cut back, 6 bases at V and 7 bases at J, with 19 bases in the middle. This CDR3 region has 13 residues. CDR3 residues: CSVERTATGEQYF. The CDR3 DNA reads as TGCAGCGTCGAGAGGACAGCTACGGGGGAGCAGTACTTC.

A single count supports this clone. The genes are TRBV27 and TRBJ1-1; maybe TRBD1 (5 bases). This CDR3 has 16 amino acids. CDR1 MNHEY and CDR2 SMNVEV come from the germline V gene (reference sequence). The V end lost 4 bases, the J end lost 5 bases, and 20 bases lay between the germline ends. This CDR3 reads CASSYRIAGRGTEAFF. In DNA, the CDR3 is TGTGCCAGCAGTTACCGCATCGCAGGGCGGGGAACTGAAGCTTTCTTT.

The V and J genes are TRBV2 and TRBJ1-2; tentatively, D is TRBD1 (5 bases). Trimming pared 9 bases from V and 7 bases from J, leaving 18 bases between. Per germline, CDR1 SNHLY and CDR2 FYNNEI. The CDR3 loop spans 13 amino acids. CDR3 DNA: TGTGCCAGGCCCGGGACTCGGGAACGTGGCTACACCTTC. This codes for CARPGTRERGYTF.

The rearrangement links TRBV19 to TRBJ2-5; a possible D gene is TRBD2 (5 bases). The CDR3 runs to 16 residues. V shed 3 bases and J shed 0 bases, with 14 bases lying between them. Germline values: CDR1 LNHDA, CDR2 SQIVND (reference sequence). In DNA, the CDR3 is TGTGCCAGTAGTATTTTCGGGGTGGGCAACCAAGAGACCCAGTACTTC. Protein sequence: CASSIFGVGNQETQYF.

V is TRBV29-1 and J is TRBJ2-7; a possible D gene is TRBD2 (6 bases). Looked up from germline, CDR1 is SQVTM and CDR2 is ANQGSEA. V gave up 1 base and J gave up 2 bases, with 12 bases separating them. CDR3 length: 14 amino acids. The CDR3 sequence is CSVEGVEGTYEQYF. CDR3 in DNA: TGCAGCGTTGAAGGTGTGGAGGGGACCTACGAGCAGTACTTC.